The T cell receptor (beta chain) described here comes from a study of blood T cell repertoires in COVID-19. Turning to the study itself: Some COVID-19 samples were acute and others convalescent; all came from the United States, Italy and Spain.

The repertoire was sequenced with immunoSEQ multiplex PCR; TCRdb's copy has only in-frame clones and lacks some. The table includes 250,000 or so clones, roughly 90% detected once. The CDR3 sequence is 22 residues long. Germline assignment: CDR1 SGDLS and CDR2 YYNGEE. V lost 1 base to trimming and J lost 8 bases; unmatched junction nucleotides: 26. The TCR was taken from a man in his forties who had been exposed to COVID-19. The sample comprised PBMCs or T cells enriched from blood (not recorded which). V gene TRBV9 combines with J gene TRBJ2-2; 10 nucleotides align to TRBD2. The chain's CDR3 is CASSVNARGGDSGRPSLGELFF. As DNA, the CDR3 is TGTGCCAGCAGCGTAAATGCCCGAGGGGGAGATAGCGGGAGGCCGTCTTTGGGGGAGCTGTTTTTT.